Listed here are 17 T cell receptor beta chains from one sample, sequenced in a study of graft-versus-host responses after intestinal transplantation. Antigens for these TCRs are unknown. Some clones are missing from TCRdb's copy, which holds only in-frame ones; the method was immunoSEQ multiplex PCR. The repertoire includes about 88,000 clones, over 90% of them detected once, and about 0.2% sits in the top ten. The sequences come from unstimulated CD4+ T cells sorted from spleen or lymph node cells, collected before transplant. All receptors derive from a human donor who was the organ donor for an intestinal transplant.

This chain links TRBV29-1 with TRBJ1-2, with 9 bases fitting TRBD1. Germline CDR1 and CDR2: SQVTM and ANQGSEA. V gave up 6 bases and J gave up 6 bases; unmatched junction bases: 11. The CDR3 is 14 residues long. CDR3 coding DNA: TGCAGCGTGGAGGCGGGACAGGGAGTTAATGGCTACACCTTC. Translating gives CSVEAGQGVNGYTF.

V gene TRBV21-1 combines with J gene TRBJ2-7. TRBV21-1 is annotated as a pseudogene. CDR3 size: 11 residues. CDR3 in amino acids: CASSTSHEQYF. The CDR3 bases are TGTGCCAGCAGCACCTCGCACGAGCAGTACTTC.

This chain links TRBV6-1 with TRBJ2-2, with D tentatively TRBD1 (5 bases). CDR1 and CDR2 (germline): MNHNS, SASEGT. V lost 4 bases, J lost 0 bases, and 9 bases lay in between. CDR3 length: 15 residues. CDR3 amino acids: CASSVGHTNTGELFF. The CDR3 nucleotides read TGTGCCAGCAGTGTAGGACATACGAACACCGGGGAGCTGTTTTTT.

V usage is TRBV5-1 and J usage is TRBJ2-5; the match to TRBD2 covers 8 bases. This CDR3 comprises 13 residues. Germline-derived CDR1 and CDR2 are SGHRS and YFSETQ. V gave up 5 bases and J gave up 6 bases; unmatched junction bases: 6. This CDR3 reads CASSRGGQKTQYF. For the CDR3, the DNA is TGCGCCAGCAGTCGCGGGGGGCAGAAGACCCAGTACTTC.

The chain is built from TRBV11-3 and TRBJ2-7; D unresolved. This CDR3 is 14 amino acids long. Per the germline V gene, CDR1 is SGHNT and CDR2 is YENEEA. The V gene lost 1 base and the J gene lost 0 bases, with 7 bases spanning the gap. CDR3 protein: CASSLGLDSYEQYF. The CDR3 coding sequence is TGTGCCAGCAGCTTAGGTCTAGACTCCTACGAGCAGTACTTC.

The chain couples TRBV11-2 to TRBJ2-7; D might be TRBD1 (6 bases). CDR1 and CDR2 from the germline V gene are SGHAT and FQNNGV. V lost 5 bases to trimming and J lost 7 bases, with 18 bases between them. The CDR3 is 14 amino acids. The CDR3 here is CASSRETGFGEQYF. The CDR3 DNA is TGTGCCAGCAGCCGCGAAACAGGGTTCGGGGAGCAGTACTTC.

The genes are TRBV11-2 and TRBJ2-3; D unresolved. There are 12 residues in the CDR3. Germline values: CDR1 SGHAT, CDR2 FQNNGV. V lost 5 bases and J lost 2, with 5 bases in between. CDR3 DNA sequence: TGTGCCAGCAGCCGAAACACAGATACGCAGTATTTT. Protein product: CASSRNTDTQYF.

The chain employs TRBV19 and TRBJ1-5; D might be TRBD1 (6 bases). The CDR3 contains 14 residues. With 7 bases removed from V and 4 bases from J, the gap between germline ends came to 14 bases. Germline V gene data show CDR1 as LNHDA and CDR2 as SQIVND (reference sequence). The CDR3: CASTRTAANQPQHF. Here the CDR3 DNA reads TGTGCCAGTACCAGGACAGCAGCAAATCAGCCCCAGCATTTT.

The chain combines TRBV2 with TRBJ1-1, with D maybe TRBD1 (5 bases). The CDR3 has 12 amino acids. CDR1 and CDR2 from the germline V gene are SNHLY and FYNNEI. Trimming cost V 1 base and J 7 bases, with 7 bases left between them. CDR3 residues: CASSEGQSEAFF. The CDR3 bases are TGTGCCAGCAGTGAAGGACAGAGTGAAGCTTTCTTT.

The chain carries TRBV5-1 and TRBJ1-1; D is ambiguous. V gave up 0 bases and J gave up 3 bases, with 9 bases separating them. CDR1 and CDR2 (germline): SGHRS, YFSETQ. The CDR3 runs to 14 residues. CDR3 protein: CASSLDGADTEAFF. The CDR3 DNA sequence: TGCGCCAGCAGCTTGGATGGCGCAGACACTGAAGCTTTCTTT. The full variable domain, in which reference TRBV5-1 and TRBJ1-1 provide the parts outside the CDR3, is KAGVTQTPRYLIKTRGQQVTLSCSPISGHRSVSWYQQTPGQGLQFLFEYFSETQRNKGNFPGRFSGRQFSNSRSEMNVSTLELGDSALYLCASSLDGADTEAFFGQGTRLTVV.

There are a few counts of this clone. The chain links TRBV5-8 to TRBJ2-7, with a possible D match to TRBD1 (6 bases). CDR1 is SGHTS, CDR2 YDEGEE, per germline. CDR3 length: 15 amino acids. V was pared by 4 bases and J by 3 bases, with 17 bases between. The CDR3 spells CASSKNRAIRYEQYF. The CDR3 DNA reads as TGTGCCAGCAGCAAGAACAGGGCCATTCGCTACGAGCAGTACTTC. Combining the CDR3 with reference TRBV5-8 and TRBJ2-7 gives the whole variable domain EAGVTQSPTHLIKTRGQQATLRCSPISGHTSVYWYQQALGLGLQFLLWYDEGEERNRGNFPPRFSGRQFPNYSSELNVNALELEDSALYLCASSKNRAIRYEQYFGPGTRLTVT.

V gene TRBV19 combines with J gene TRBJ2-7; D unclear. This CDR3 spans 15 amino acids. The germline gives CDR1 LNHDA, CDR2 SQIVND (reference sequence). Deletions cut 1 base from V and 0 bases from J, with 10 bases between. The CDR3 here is CASSIARLPSYEQYF. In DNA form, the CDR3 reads TGTGCCAGTAGTATAGCTCGGCTGCCCTCCTACGAGCAGTACTTC.

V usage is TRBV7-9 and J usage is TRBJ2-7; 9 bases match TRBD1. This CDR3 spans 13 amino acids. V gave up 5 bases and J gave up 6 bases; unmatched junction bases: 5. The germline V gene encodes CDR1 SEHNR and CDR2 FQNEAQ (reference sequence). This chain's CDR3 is CASSHRDRAEQYF. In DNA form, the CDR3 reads TGTGCCAGCAGCCACCGGGACAGGGCCGAGCAGTACTTC.

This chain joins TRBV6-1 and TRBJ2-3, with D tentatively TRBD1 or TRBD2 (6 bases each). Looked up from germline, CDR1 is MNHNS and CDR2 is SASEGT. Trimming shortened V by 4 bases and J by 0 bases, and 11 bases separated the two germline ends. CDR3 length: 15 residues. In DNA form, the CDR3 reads TGTGCCAGCAGTGGCACAGGGACTAGCACAGATACGCAGTATTTT. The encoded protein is CASSGTGTSTDTQYF.

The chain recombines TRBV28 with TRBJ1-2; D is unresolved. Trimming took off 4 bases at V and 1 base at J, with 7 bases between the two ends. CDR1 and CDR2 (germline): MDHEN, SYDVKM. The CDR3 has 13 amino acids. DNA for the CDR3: TGTGCCAGCAGTTACAGCTTTAACTATGGCTACACCTTC. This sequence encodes CASSYSFNYGYTF.

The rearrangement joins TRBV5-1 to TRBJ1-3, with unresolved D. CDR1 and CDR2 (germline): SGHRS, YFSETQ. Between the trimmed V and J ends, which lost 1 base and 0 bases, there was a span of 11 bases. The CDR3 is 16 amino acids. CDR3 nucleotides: TGCGCCAGCAGCTTGTCGGGCTTCAGCTCTGGAAACACCATATATTTT. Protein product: CASSLSGFSSGNTIYF.

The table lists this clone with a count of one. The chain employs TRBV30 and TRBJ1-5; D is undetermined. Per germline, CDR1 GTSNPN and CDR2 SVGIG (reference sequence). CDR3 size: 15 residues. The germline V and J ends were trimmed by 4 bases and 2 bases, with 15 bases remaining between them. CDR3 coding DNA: TGTGCCTGGACCCCCGGCGGGTCCCGCAATCAGCCCCAGCATTTT. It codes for CAWTPGGSRNQPQHF.